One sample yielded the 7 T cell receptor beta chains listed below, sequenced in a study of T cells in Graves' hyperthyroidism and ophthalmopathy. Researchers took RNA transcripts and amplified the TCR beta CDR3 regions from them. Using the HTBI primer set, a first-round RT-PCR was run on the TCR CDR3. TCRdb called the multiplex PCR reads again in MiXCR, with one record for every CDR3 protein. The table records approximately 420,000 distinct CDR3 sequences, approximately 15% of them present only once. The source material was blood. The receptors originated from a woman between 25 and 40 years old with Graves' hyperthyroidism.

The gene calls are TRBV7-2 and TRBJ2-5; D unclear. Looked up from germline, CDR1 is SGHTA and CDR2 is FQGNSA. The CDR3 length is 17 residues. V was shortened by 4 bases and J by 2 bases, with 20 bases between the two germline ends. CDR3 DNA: TGTGCCAGCAGCTCAGTATCCGGAACCCCCCGACAAGAGACCCAGTACTTC. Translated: CASSSVSGTPRQETQYF.

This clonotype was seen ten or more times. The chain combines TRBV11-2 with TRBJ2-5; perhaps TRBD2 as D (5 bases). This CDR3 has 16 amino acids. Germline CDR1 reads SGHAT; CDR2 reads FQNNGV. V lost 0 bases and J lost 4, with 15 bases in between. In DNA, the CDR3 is TGTGCCAGCAGCTTAGAGGGCAAGGGAGCTGGAGAGACCCAGTACTTC. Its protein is CASSLEGKGAGETQYF.

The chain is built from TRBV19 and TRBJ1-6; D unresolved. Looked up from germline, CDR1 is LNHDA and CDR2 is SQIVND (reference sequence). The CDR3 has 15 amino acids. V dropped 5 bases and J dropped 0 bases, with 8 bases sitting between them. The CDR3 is CASSFGSSYNSPLHF. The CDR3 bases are TGTGCCAGTAGTTTTGGAAGCTCCTATAATTCACCCCTCCACTTT. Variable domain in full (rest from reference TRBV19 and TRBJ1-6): DGGITQSPKYLFRKEGQNVTLSCEQNLNHDAMYWYRQDPGQGLRLIYYSQIVNDFQKGDIAEGYSVSREKKESFPLTVTSAQKNPTAFYLCASSFGSSYNSPLHFGNGTRLTVT.

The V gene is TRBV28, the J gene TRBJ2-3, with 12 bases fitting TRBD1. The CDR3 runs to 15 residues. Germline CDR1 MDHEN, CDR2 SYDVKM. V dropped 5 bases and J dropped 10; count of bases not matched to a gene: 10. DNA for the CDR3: TGTGCCAGCAGTGAGGGACAGGGGGCGATATTTGCGCAGTATTTT. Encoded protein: CASSEGQGAIFAQYF.

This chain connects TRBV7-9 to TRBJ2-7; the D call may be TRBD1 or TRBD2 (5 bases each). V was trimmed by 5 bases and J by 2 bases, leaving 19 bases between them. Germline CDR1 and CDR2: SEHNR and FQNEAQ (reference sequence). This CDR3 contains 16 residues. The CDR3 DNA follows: TGTGCCAGCAGCCCGCCTGAAGGGACCCTCGCCTACGAGCAGTACTTC. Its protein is CASSPPEGTLAYEQYF.

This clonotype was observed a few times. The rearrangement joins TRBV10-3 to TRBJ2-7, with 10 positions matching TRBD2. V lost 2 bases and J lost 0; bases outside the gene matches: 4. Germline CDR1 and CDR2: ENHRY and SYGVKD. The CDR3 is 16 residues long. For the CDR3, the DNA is TGTGCCATCAGTGAGGCGGGACTAGCGAACTCCTACGAGCAGTACTTC. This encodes CAISEAGLANSYEQYF.

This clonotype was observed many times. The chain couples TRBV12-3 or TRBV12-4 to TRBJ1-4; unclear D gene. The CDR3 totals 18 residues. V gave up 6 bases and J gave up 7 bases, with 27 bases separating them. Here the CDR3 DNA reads TGTGCCAGCAGCTCACGCCTGCGGACTGACACCCTGGGTGAAAAACTGTTTTTT. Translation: CASSSRLRTDTLGEKLFF.